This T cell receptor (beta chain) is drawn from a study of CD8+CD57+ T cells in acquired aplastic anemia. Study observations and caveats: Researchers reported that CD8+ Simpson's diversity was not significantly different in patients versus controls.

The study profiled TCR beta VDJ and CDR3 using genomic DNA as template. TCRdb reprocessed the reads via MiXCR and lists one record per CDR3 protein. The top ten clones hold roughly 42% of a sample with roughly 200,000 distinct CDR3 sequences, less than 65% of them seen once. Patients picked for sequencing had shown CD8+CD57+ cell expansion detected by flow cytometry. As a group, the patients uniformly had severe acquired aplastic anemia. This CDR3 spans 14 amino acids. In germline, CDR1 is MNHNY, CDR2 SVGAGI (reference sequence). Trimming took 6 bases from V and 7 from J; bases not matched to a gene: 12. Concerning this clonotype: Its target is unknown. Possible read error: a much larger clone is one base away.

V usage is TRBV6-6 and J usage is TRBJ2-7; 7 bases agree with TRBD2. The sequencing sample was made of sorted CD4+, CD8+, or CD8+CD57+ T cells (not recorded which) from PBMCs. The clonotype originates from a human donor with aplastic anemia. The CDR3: CASRAGTKAGEQYF. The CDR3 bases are TGTGCCAGCAGAGCCGGGACGAAAGCGGGGGAGCAGTACTTC.